This is a list of T cell receptor beta chains from one sample in a study of lymphopenia after photon versus proton radiotherapy. Profiling relied on immunoSEQ multiplex PCR, and the TCRdb table lists in-frame clones only, not all of them. There are tens of thousands of clones in the sample; 80% to 95% occur only once, and about 20% lies in the top ten. This sample comprised peripheral blood, obtained from a patient treated with photon-based radiotherapy. These TCRs come from a woman aged 40-49 years with cholangiocarcinoma. Each CDR3 is given with its conserved first and last residue. A D gene is named only where the DNA matches it firmly. The size of a clone is reported for some rows only, either as once, few or many, or as a class for expanded clones.

J	D	size	V	DNA	CDR3
TRBJ2-2	.	.	TRBV11-2	TGTGCCAGCAGCTCCCGGGGTTTACGGACAGCTAACACCGGGGAGCTGTTTTTT	CASSSRGLRTANTGELFF
TRBJ2-1	.	.	TRBV2	TGTGCCAGCAAAACCTACAATGAGCAGTTCTTC	CASKTYNEQFF
TRBJ2-7	.	.	TRBV6-5	TGTGCCAGCAGTTCCCGAGGTGGGAACGAGCAGTACTTC	CASSSRGGNEQYF
TRBJ2-7	.	.	TRBV6-6	TGTGCCAGCAGTCGGACGGGGGCGGGGCTGTACGAGCAGTACTTC	CASSRTGAGLYEQYF
TRBJ2-7	TRBD1	.	TRBV7-6	TGTGCCAGCAGCTTAGAGTCGGCAGGGGGCCAGTCCGAGCAGTACTTC	CASSLESAGGQSEQYF
TRBJ1-3	.	.	TRBV4-1	TGCGCCAGCAGCCAAGTGAGGGGAAGAGGAAACACCATATATTTT	CASSQVRGRGNTIYF
TRBJ2-7	.	once	TRBV29-1	TGCAGCGTCAAACCGACAGACTCCTACGAGCAGTACTTC	CSVKPTDSYEQYF
TRBJ2-5	.	.	TRBV29-1	TGCAGCGCGGAGGACGACAGATTAGGAAGGGAGACCCAGTACTTC	CSAEDDRLGRETQYF
TRBJ2-3	.	.	TRBV27	TGTGCCAGCACGCTTGGTAGTGGCACAGATACGCAGTATTTT	CASTLGSGTDTQYF
TRBJ1-3	.	.	TRBV30	TGTGCCTGGATTGCACGCTCTGGAAACACCATATATTTT	CAWIARSGNTIYF
TRBJ2-3	TRBD1	once	TRBV6-1	TGTGCCAGCAGTATTGGGACAGGTGGAGATACGCAGTATTTT	CASSIGTGGDTQYF
TRBJ1-1	.	.	TRBV5-6	TGTGCCAGCAGCTTGGGAATGTTGAACACTGAAGCTTTCTTT	CASSLGMLNTEAFF
TRBJ1-1	TRBD1	.	TRBV6-6	TGTGCCAGCAGTTCCCCGGACAGGCGAGCTTTCTTT	CASSSPDRRAFF
TRBJ2-1	.	.	TRBV7-3	TGTGCCAGCAGCGATCTAGCGTCCTACAATGAGCAGTTCTTC	CASSDLASYNEQFF
TRBJ2-3	.	.	TRBV19	TGTGCCAGCAACAATGGGGTCACAGTGGCAGATACGCAGTATTTT	CASNNGVTVADTQYF
TRBJ2-1	TRBD2	.	TRBV7-6	TGTGCCAGCAGCTTAGCGCCCTCTAGCGGGACCAACTACAATGAGCAGTTCTTC	CASSLAPSSGTNYNEQFF
TRBJ2-7	.	.	TRBV28	TGTGCCAGCAGTTCCCTCGGGCAGGGCAACCTTTACGAGCAGTACTTC	CASSSLGQGNLYEQYF
TRBJ2-3	TRBD2	.	TRBV7-8	TGTGCCAGCAGTCCGAGCGGGATGCCGGCAGATACGCAGTATTTT	CASSPSGMPADTQYF
TRBJ2-5	TRBD1	.	TRBV19	TGTGCCAGTAGGAGACAGGGGAATGGGGAGACCCAGTACTTC	CASRRQGNGETQYF
TRBJ1-3	.	few	TRBV21-1	TGTGCCAGCAGCAAAACCTACAGGGATTCAACCATATATTTT	CASSKTYRDSTIYF
TRBJ2-1	.	once	TRBV5-4	TGTGCCAGCAGCCCGCCACCAAACAATGAGCAGTTCTTC	CASSPPPNNEQFF
TRBJ1-2	.	.	TRBV19	TGTGCCAGTACCCAGGGGATTAAAGAGGGAGGCTACACCTTC	CASTQGIKEGGYTF
TRBJ1-2	.	.	TRBV2	TGTGCCAGCAGTGTAGGTGGGGGCTATGGCTACACCTTC	CASSVGGGYGYTF
TRBJ1-3	TRBD1	few	TRBV9	TGTGCCAGCAGCGCATCAGGGGGCTGGAGAAACACCATATATTTT	CASSASGGWRNTIYF
TRBJ1-2	.	.	TRBV5-4	TGTGCCAGCACCAACCGGGACACCAGTAACTATGGCTACACCTTC	CASTNRDTSNYGYTF
TRBJ2-7	TRBD2	.	TRBV7-9	TGTGCCAGCAGCTTCGGACTAGCGGGAGAATGGTCCTACGAGCAGTACTTC	CASSFGLAGEWSYEQYF
TRBJ1-5	.	.	TRBV27	TGTGCCAGCAGACCAATAGTGGGCAGCCCTAGCAATCAGCCCCAGCATTTT	CASRPIVGSPSNQPQHF
TRBJ1-1	.	.	TRBV9	TGTGCCAGCAGCCTCGGGGACACTGAAGCTTTCTTT	CASSLGDTEAFF
TRBJ1-1	.	.	TRBV9	TGTGCCAGCAGCGTCGGGTCGGGTACTGAAGCTTTCTTT	CASSVGSGTEAFF
TRBJ2-1	.	.	TRBV11-1	TGTGCCAGCAGCTTAAGTAGTGGACCCTACAATGAGCAGTTCTTC	CASSLSSGPYNEQFF
TRBJ2-3	TRBD2	.	TRBV15	TGTGCCACCAGCAGAGATCAGGGACTAGCGGGGGGTGACGGGGATACGCAGTATTTT	CATSRDQGLAGGDGDTQYF
TRBJ1-2	TRBD1	.	TRBV25-1	TGTGCCAGCAGTGCCTCGGGACAGGGGCGAGGCGGCTATGGCTACACCTTC	CASSASGQGRGGYGYTF
TRBJ1-1	TRBD1	.	TRBV5-6	TGTGCCAGCAGCTCCTGGGACAGGGGGACTGAAGCTTTCTTT	CASSSWDRGTEAFF
TRBJ2-2	TRBD1	.	TRBV11-3	TGTGCCAGCAGCAGGGACAGCGCGAACACCGGGGAGCTGTTTTTT	CASSRDSANTGELFF
TRBJ2-7	.	.	TRBV5-5	TGTGCCAGCAGCTTCGACCCAGACCCCTACGAGCAGTACTTC	CASSFDPDPYEQYF
TRBJ1-1	TRBD1	.	TRBV19	TGTGCCAGTAGACCTACAGGGGAGGTGAACACTGAAGCTTTCTTT	CASRPTGEVNTEAFF
TRBJ1-4	.	.	TRBV27	TGTGCCAGCAGTTTGGAGAGGAATGAAAAACTGTTTTTT	CASSLERNEKLFF
TRBJ2-1	.	.	TRBV28	TGTGCCAGCAGTTCCGGGACAAACAATGAGCAGTTCTTC	CASSSGTNNEQFF
TRBJ2-5	.	.	TRBV28	TGTGCCAGCAGTACCACGGTTGGGACCCAGTACTTC	CASSTTVGTQYF
TRBJ2-1	.	.	TRBV10-2	TGCGCCAGCAACCCGGGACGACGTGGGAATGAGCAGTTCTTC	CASNPGRRGNEQFF
TRBJ2-1	TRBD2	.	TRBV7-2	TGTGCCAGCAGCTTAGTGTCGGGGGGGCTCAATGAGCAGTTCTTC	CASSLVSGGLNEQFF
TRBJ1-2	TRBD1	.	TRBV5-4	TGTGCCAGCAGCTTTAATAGGGGGCTCTATGGCTACACCTTC	CASSFNRGLYGYTF
TRBJ2-3	.	once	TRBV7-2	TGTGCCAGCAGCTTAGGTCGGGGGACGGGCACAGATACGCAGTATTTT	CASSLGRGTGTDTQYF
TRBJ1-5	.	.	TRBV2	TGTGCCAGCAGTGACGCCGCGCAGCCCCAGCATTTT	CASSDAAQPQHF
TRBJ1-3	.	.	TRBV5-6	TGTGCCAGCAGCTTGGGCCGTATCAGTGGAAACACCATATATTTT	CASSLGRISGNTIYF
TRBJ2-3	.	.	TRBV5-1	TGCGCCAGCAGCTTGGGTAGCCTAGCAGCCGATACGCAGTATTTT	CASSLGSLAADTQYF
TRBJ1-1	TRBD1	.	TRBV18	TGTGCCAGCTCACCCCCGACAGGGATGAACACTGAAGCTTTCTTT	CASSPPTGMNTEAFF
TRBJ2-7	.	.	TRBV2	TGTGCCAGCAGTGCCGAATACGAGCAGTACTTC	CASSAEYEQYF
TRBJ1-1	.	.	TRBV30	TGTGCCTGGAGTGTACCATGGACACCGAACACTGAAGCTTTCTTT	CAWSVPWTPNTEAFF
TRBJ1-5	TRBD1	.	TRBV28	TGTGCCAGCATTACCAGGACAGGGAGTAATCAGCCCCAGCATTTT	CASITRTGSNQPQHF
TRBJ1-2	.	.	TRBV29-1	TGCAGCGTTAGGGACCCAGCTAACTATGGCTACACCTTC	CSVRDPANYGYTF
TRBJ1-1	.	.	TRBV11-2	TGTGCCAGCAGCTTATGGGGATTCACTGAAGCTTTCTTT	CASSLWGFTEAFF
TRBJ2-7	.	.	TRBV6-5	TGTGCCAGCAGTTACTCTGAAGGTAATTACGAGCAGTACTTC	CASSYSEGNYEQYF
TRBJ1-1	TRBD1	.	TRBV30	TGTGCCTGGACCGGACAGGGCTTGAATGAAGCTTTCTTT	CAWTGQGLNEAFF
TRBJ1-2	.	.	TRBV28	TGTGCCAGCGCCCAACCCAGGGGCTACGGCTACACCTTC	CASAQPRGYGYTF
TRBJ1-2	.	.	TRBV4-1	TGCGCCAGCAGCCAAGGACAGGAACCTTTCTATGGCTACACCTTC	CASSQGQEPFYGYTF
TRBJ2-7	.	.	TRBV28	TGTGCCAGCAGACCCCCGGGGCAGAACTCCTACGAGCAGTACTTC	CASRPPGQNSYEQYF
TRBJ2-2	.	.	TRBV5-1	TGCGCCAGCAGTAGACTAGTGGGAGTATACGGGGACACCGGGGAGCTGTTTTTT	CASSRLVGVYGDTGELFF
TRBJ2-7	TRBD2	once	TRBV27	TGTGCCAGCAGTTTACCCCCCACGGTAGCGGGCACCTACGAGCAGTACTTC	CASSLPPTVAGTYEQYF